The sequence of this TCR beta chain was determined in a study of cytomegalovirus exposure and HLA in healthy donors. About the study: HLA-typed donors were the source of approximately 85 million unique TCRs held in an early data release.

Use of 60 Vbeta and 13 Jbeta primers characterized the PCR. Per the original data handling: There were 70 million to 95 million unique TCR beta chains by a later count, and 10 million to 12 million of them were shared. The table came from immunoSEQ multiplex PCR; TCRdb's copy has only in-frame clones and leaves some out. The V and J calls and clone size are taken from that table; D and trimming were inferred from the DNA. Of roughly 150,000 clones listed, around three quarters are singletons. The CDR3 contains 14 residues. V lost 0 bases, J lost 3 bases, and 9 bases lay in between. Germline values: CDR1 MDHEN, CDR2 SYDVKM. Among the donors, all were healthy bone marrow donors. Study results and limitations: On later analysis, the bulk of CMV-associated TCR beta chains appeared to be HLA-restricted.

This clone came up once. Its antigen is still unknown. This clonotype originated in a male donor in good health and CMV-seronegative. The chain couples TRBV28 to TRBJ2-7; TRBD2 might be the D (6 bases). Sequencing was done on a sample of PBMCs. The CDR3 sequence: CASSLWHSGYEQYF. CDR3 coding DNA: TGTGCCAGCAGTTTATGGCATAGCGGCTACGAGCAGTACTTC. The entire variable domain, with the rest obtained from reference TRBV28 and TRBJ2-7, is as follows: DVKVTQSSRYLVKRTGEKVFLECVQDMDHENMFWYRQDPGLGLRLIYFSYDVKMKEKGDIPEGYSVSREKKERFSLILESASTNQTSMYLCASSLWHSGYEQYFGPGTRLTVT.